These 13 T cell receptor beta chains came from one sample sequenced in a study of CD8+CD57+ T cells in acquired aplastic anemia. Profiling of TCR beta VDJ combinations and CDR3 sequences used genomic DNA as template. Using its own MiXCR run on the reads, TCRdb lists one record per CDR3 protein. Of 200,000 or so distinct CDR3 sequences listed, 64% are singletons. Sequenced material: sorted CD4+, CD8+, or CD8+CD57+ T cells (not recorded which) from PBMCs. The receptor source for this set is a human donor with severe aplastic anemia or a healthy control (not recorded which).

This clonotype was recorded once. This chain uses TRBV20-1 with TRBJ2-7; D may be TRBD1 (6 bases). Germline V gene lookup returns CDR1 DFQATT and CDR2 SNEGSKA (reference sequence). V was cut by 1 base and J by 3 bases, with 13 bases left in between. The length of the CDR3 is 14 residues. The CDR3 DNA is TGCAGTGCTAGAGCACCCAGGGGAGTCTACGAGCAGTACTTC. As protein: CSARAPRGVYEQYF.

This chain links TRBV10-3 with TRBJ1-6; maybe TRBD1 (5 bases). CDR1 is ENHRY, CDR2 SYGVKD, per germline. Deletions cut 11 bases from V and 8 bases from J, with 22 bases between. This CDR3 contains 15 residues. The CDR3 DNA is TGTGCCTCAGGACAAATGGGCCGGGGAGATTCACCCCTCCACTTT. Protein: CASGQMGRGDSPLHF.

This clonotype was seen ten or more times. The CDR3 DNA reads as TGTGCCACCGATGGAGGAAACACCATATATTTT. Amino acids: CATDGGNTIYF. The chain combines TRBV6-6 with TRBJ1-3; unclear D gene. Germline CDR1 and CDR2: MNHNY and SVGAGI (reference sequence). CDR3 length: 11 residues. V lost 10 bases and J lost 4, with 8 bases in between.

This clonotype has ten or more counts. This chain uses TRBV19 with TRBJ1-1, with D uncertain. The V end was cut by 6 bases, the J end by 1 base, with 6 bases between. The CDR3 extends over 12 amino acids. Germline lookup yields CDR1 LNHDA and CDR2 SQIVND (reference sequence). The CDR3 here is CASRPANTEAFF. The CDR3 nucleotides are TGTGCCAGTAGACCAGCGAACACTGAAGCTTTCTTT.

The genes are TRBV5-1 and TRBJ2-1; no definite D call. This CDR3 comprises 16 residues. The germline CDR1 and CDR2 sequences are SGHRS and YFSETQ. V lost 5 bases and J 0 bases, leaving 15 bases between the germline ends. CDR3 sequence reads: CASRLSEPSSYNEQFF. The CDR3 nucleotides read TGCGCCAGCAGGTTATCGGAACCCAGCTCCTACAATGAGCAGTTCTTC.

This chain uses TRBV19 with TRBJ2-3, with D possibly being TRBD1 (6 bases). Germline V gene sequence: CDR1 LNHDA, CDR2 SQIVND (reference sequence). V lost 5 bases and J lost 0, with 9 bases in between. The CDR3 has 14 amino acids. In DNA, the CDR3 is TGTGCCAGTAGTTGGGGGCCTAGCACAGATACGCAGTATTTT. Its protein product is CASSWGPSTDTQYF.

V and J are TRBV7-9 and TRBJ1-2; no clear D gene. V gave up 1 base and J gave up 7 bases, with 10 bases separating them. The germline V gene encodes CDR1 SEHNR and CDR2 FQNEAQ (reference sequence). The CDR3 spans 13 residues. The CDR3 nucleotides read TGTGCCAGCAGCTTAGGCACGTTGCGTGGCTACACCTTC. It encodes CASSLGTLRGYTF.

The CDR3 loop is CASGARTEAFF. The CDR3 DNA sequence: TGTGCTAGTGGTGCGCGGACTGAAGCTTTCTTT. The rearrangement uses TRBV12-3 or TRBV12-4 and TRBJ1-1; no definite D call. The CDR3 has 11 amino acids.

On this clonotype itself: Given a much more abundant clone one base away, this may be a read error. The chain is built from TRBV2 and TRBJ2-1; possibly TRBD2 for D (5 bases). V shed 8 bases and J shed 7 bases, with 6 bases lying between them. The CDR3 is 10 residues long. Germline CDR1 is SNHLY and CDR2 is FYNNEI. The CDR3 sequence: CASGENEQFF. CDR3 nucleotide sequence: TGTGCCAGCGGGGAGAATGAGCAGTTCTTC.

The chain combines TRBV10-3 with TRBJ1-6; 7 bases map to TRBD1. V trimming: 6 bases; J trimming: 9 bases; junction bases outside the gene matches: 8. The CDR3 extends over 14 amino acids. Germline V lookup: CDR1 ENHRY, CDR2 SYGVKD. In DNA form, the CDR3 reads TGTGCCATCAGCCGGGACAGTCAGGGTTCACCCCTCCACTTT. It translates to CAISRDSQGSPLHF.

This clonotype has only one observation. A much larger clone is a single base away; this may be a read error. V usage is TRBV27 and J usage is TRBJ1-2, with TRBD1 matching 8 bases. Germline loops: CDR1 MNHEY, CDR2 SMNVEV (reference sequence). This CDR3 contains 13 residues. V shed 11 bases, J shed 8 bases, and the junction held 13 bases outside the gene matches. The DNA of the CDR3 is TGTGCCGGCGGGGACAGGCCCGGATCGGGCTACACCTTC. It translates to CAGGDRPGSGYTF.

The J gene is TRBJ2-2, the V gene TRBV7-2; TRBD1 matches at 9 bases. With 4 bases clipped from V and 5 bases from J, the junction kept 5 bases outside the gene matches. This CDR3 comprises 15 residues. Germline lookup yields CDR1 SGHTA and CDR2 FQGNSA. CDR3 region: CASSSRDRATGELFF. CDR3 sequence (DNA): TGTGCCAGCAGCTCCCGGGACAGGGCAACCGGGGAGCTGTTTTTT.

In this sample, this clonotype turned up once. The final CDR3 position lacks the conserved phenylalanine or tryptophan, pointing to a likely read error. The chain links TRBV11-3 to TRBJ2-7; D perhaps matches TRBD2 (5 bases). The V end lost 5 bases, the J end lost 4 bases, and 9 bases lay between the germline ends. CDR1 is SGHNT and CDR2 is YENEEA in the germline V gene. The CDR3 is 12 amino acids. The CDR3 protein is CASSPDLYEQYL. The CDR3 DNA sequence: TGTGCCAGCAGCCCGGACTTATACGAGCAGTACTTG.